The table lists the clone carrying this T cell receptor (beta chain) with many counts. The antigen remains undetermined. This entry is derived from a study of regulatory T cells in long-lasting Graves disease. Notes on the study in general: A limited number of samples was an acknowledged limitation.

CDR3 regions were amplified by Arm-PCR using iRepertoire HTBI primers to build TCR beta libraries. TCRdb called the multiplex PCR reads again in MiXCR, with one record for every CDR3 protein. The sample includes about 620,000 distinct CDR3 sequences, roughly 15% of them seen just once. As to time point: newly diagnosed GD, antithyroid drugs for less than 3 months. PBMCs provided the RNA from which the TCR library was made. A peripheral blood sample, 8 to 10 milliliters in volume, was drawn into EDTA tubes. This same sample was also taken into another study, of T cells in Graves' hyperthyroidism and ophthalmopathy. As that report states: Each diagnosis was grounded in clinical symptoms, serum thyroxine and TRAb, thyroid ultrasound, and orbital computed tomography. With the HTBI primer set, the TCR CDR3 went through a first round of RT-PCR.

This TCR was sampled from a woman in her 30s with Graves disease. The sequencing here drew on peripheral blood mononuclear cells (PBMCs), taken at new diagnosis, from a patient treated with antithyroid drugs.

The CDR3: CSAQDGPSPRQPQHF. The CDR3, as DNA: TGCAGTGCTCAAGATGGGCCCTCTCCAAGGCAGCCCCAGCATTTT. The chain employs TRBV20-1 and TRBJ1-5; D is undetermined. CDR1 and CDR2 from the germline V gene are DFQATT and SNEGSKA (reference sequence). The V end was cut by 5 bases, the J end by 7 bases, with 21 bases between. The CDR3 contains 15 residues.